This passage covers 9 T cell receptor beta chains from one sample sequenced in a study of human T cells and chemical hapten exposure. TCRdb reanalysed the RACE reads using MiXCR and keeps one entry per CDR3 protein. The sample lists some 340,000 distinct CDR3 sequences; under 9% were seen once. The time point denotes: patch test 1, 2 weeks after DPC sensitization. The treatment was: therapeutic diphenylcyclopropenone sensitization with weekly scalp DPC. The input for sequencing was whole blood, taken in connection with sensitization to the hapten diphenylcyclopropenone (DPC). Source of these receptors: a woman aged 18 to 35 with alopecia areata. Some clones in this sample may be carry-over from other donors' samples.

The table lists this clonotype with a few counts. This chain joins TRBV4-3 and TRBJ2-2; D could derive from TRBD1 or TRBD2 (5 bases each). Trimming removed 4 bases from V and 1 base from J, with 13 bases in between. There are 16 residues in the CDR3. Germline lookup yields CDR1 LGHNA and CDR2 YSLEER. CDR3 DNA: TGCGCCAGCAGCCCCCACGGGGCGGTGAACACCGGGGAGCTGTTTTTT. It codes for CASSPHGAVNTGELFF.

This clonotype was observed a few times. The chain's CDR3 is CASRQENTGELFF. CDR3 DNA: TGTGCTAGCCGACAGGAGAACACCGGGGAGCTGTTTTTT. The rearrangement links TRBV7-7 to TRBJ2-2, with a weak D call TRBD1 (6 bases). This CDR3 is built from 13 residues. The germline gives CDR1 SSHAT, CDR2 FNYEAQ (reference sequence).

The sample holds many counts of this clonotype. V gene TRBV7-8 combines with J gene TRBJ2-4, with 11 positions matching TRBD2. CDR1 is SGHVS and CDR2 is FQNEAQ in the germline V gene. V dropped 4 bases and J dropped 6; count of bases not matched to a gene: 5. This CDR3 is built from 15 residues. This chain's CDR3 is CASSYSGGAGNIQYF. CDR3 nucleotides: TGTGCCAGCAGCTATAGCGGGGGGGCTGGAAACATTCAGTACTTC.

At least ten counts were recorded for this clonotype. The V call is TRBV6-2 or TRBV6-3, the J call TRBJ2-5, with TRBD2 matching 7 bases. V gave up 6 bases and J gave up 5 bases; unmatched junction bases: 9. The germline gives CDR1 MNHEY, CDR2 SVGEGT. The CDR3 has 14 residues. The CDR3 is CASSAGLSGETQYF. Here the CDR3 DNA reads TGTGCCAGCAGCGCGGGACTATCGGGTGAGACCCAGTACTTC.

This clonotype was detected only a few times. The genes are TRBV11-3 and TRBJ2-7, with D maybe TRBD2 (5 bases). This CDR3 is 13 amino acids long. CDR1 SGHNT and CDR2 YENEEA come from the germline V gene. V gave up 5 bases and J gave up 2 bases, with 10 bases separating them. The CDR3 is CASSRRGTYEQYF. DNA of the CDR3: TGTGCCAGCAGCCGACGGGGTACCTACGAGCAGTACTTC.

In its sample, this clonotype was seen a few times. The chain employs TRBV7-9 and TRBJ1-5, with 7 bases fitting TRBD1. V dropped 4 bases and J dropped 4; count of bases not matched to a gene: 4. The CDR3 is made up of 14 amino acids. CDR1 SEHNR and CDR2 FQNEAQ come from the germline V gene (reference sequence). The CDR3 nucleotides are TGTGCCAGCAGCTCAGGGGGAGAAAATCAGCCCCAGCATTTT. Translating gives CASSSGGENQPQHF.

The chain uses TRBV12-3 or TRBV12-4 and TRBJ2-3; 10 bases match TRBD2. After removal of 5 bases from V and 4 bases from J, the junction contained 9 bases not matched to a gene. The CDR3 spans 16 residues. The CDR3 loop is CASSTSGGAGPDTQYF. DNA of the CDR3: TGTGCCAGCAGTACAAGCGGGGGGGCCGGCCCAGATACGCAGTATTTT.

This clonotype was detected ten times or more. The CDR3, as DNA: TGTGCCAGCAGGCCGGGACAGGGAAGAGATGGCTACACCTTC. Its translation is CASRPGQGRDGYTF. V and J are TRBV12-3 or TRBV12-4 and TRBJ1-2; 9 bases are shared with TRBD1. The CDR3 has 14 residues. V shed 6 bases and J 6 bases; nucleotides not matched to a gene: 8.

This chain links TRBV28 with TRBJ1-1; D is uncertain. V dropped 6 bases and J dropped 1 base, with 12 bases sitting between them. Looked up from germline, CDR1 is MDHEN and CDR2 is SYDVKM. This CDR3 spans 14 amino acids. In nucleotides, the CDR3 is TGTGCCAGCAGCCCGCAGCCGGCGAACACTGAAGCTTTCTTT. Translating gives CASSPQPANTEAFF. The variable domain in full, with the rest retrieved from reference TRBV28 and TRBJ1-1, is DVKVTQSSRYLVKRTGEKVFLECVQDMDHENMFWYRQDPGLGLRLIYFSYDVKMKEKGDIPEGYSVSREKKERFSLILESASTNQTSMYLCASSPQPANTEAFFGQGTRLTVV.